The rows below give T cell receptor beta chains drawn from one sample of a study of blood T cell repertoires in COVID-19. Clones were sequenced by immunoSEQ multiplex PCR, and TCRdb holds only the in-frame ones, with some missing. The sample lists roughly 400,000 clones, roughly 86% occurring once. The sample was peripheral blood. The receptors were gathered from a woman aged 55-69 years with COVID-19, enrolled during active disease. Each CDR3 is given with its conserved first and last residue. D genes are given only for firm matches. Rows may omit the clone size; those that give it use once, few, many or a size class.

abundance: -
v_gene: TRBV4-1
d_gene: -
j_gene: TRBJ1-2
CDR3aa: CASSQDWGREGGYTF
CDR3nt: TGCGCCAGCAGCCAAGATTGGGGCAGGGAGGGTGGCTACACCTTC

abundance: -
v_gene: TRBV2
d_gene: -
j_gene: TRBJ1-2
CDR3aa: CASSSDIVYGYTF
CDR3nt: TGTGCCAGCAGCTCAGACATCGTCTATGGCTACACCTTC

abundance: -
v_gene: TRBV5-6
d_gene: -
j_gene: TRBJ1-5
CDR3aa: CASHFWGGGFRQPQHF
CDR3nt: TGTGCCAGCCATTTCTGGGGAGGGGGGTTTCGTCAGCCCCAGCATTTT

abundance: once
v_gene: TRBV18
d_gene: -
j_gene: TRBJ2-2
CDR3aa: CASSPPGDTTRELFF
CDR3nt: TGTGCCAGCTCACCACCGGGGGACACTACCCGGGAGCTGTTTTTT

abundance: -
v_gene: TRBV10-2
d_gene: TRBD2
j_gene: TRBJ2-1
CDR3aa: CASMGLAYNEQFF
CDR3nt: TGCGCCAGCATGGGACTAGCCTACAATGAGCAGTTCTTC

abundance: -
v_gene: TRBV28
d_gene: TRBD1
j_gene: TRBJ1-5
CDR3aa: CASAGQGASNQPQHF
CDR3nt: TGTGCTTCCGCGGGACAGGGGGCTAGCAATCAGCCCCAGCATTTT

abundance: -
v_gene: TRBV10-3
d_gene: TRBD2
j_gene: TRBJ2-5
CDR3aa: CAISESPGLAGGGWETQYF
CDR3nt: TGTGCCATCAGTGAGTCGCCTGGACTAGCGGGGGGCGGCTGGGAGACCCAGTACTTC

abundance: -
v_gene: TRBV6-5
d_gene: -
j_gene: TRBJ1-4
CDR3aa: CASGVGGAGGEKLFF
CDR3nt: TGTGCCAGCGGCGTGGGAGGGGCGGGGGGTGAAAAACTGTTTTTT

abundance: few
v_gene: TRBV2
d_gene: TRBD1
j_gene: TRBJ1-2
CDR3aa: CASSEGQGYYGYTF
CDR3nt: TGTGCCAGCAGTGAAGGACAGGGTTATTATGGCTACACCTTC

abundance: once
v_gene: TRBV7-9
d_gene: -
j_gene: TRBJ2-3
CDR3aa: CASRPTGSTDTQYF
CDR3nt: TGTGCCAGCAGACCCACAGGGAGCACAGATACGCAGTATTTT

abundance: -
v_gene: TRBV21-1
d_gene: -
j_gene: TRBJ2-5
CDR3aa: CASSKDPPPGGETQYF
CDR3nt: TGTGCCAGCAGCAAAGACCCTCCCCCGGGGGGAGAGACCCAGTACTTC

abundance: -
v_gene: TRBV6-5
d_gene: -
j_gene: TRBJ1-1
CDR3aa: CASSPGVTEAFF
CDR3nt: TGTGCCAGCAGTCCAGGGGTTACTGAAGCTTTCTTT

abundance: once
v_gene: TRBV18
d_gene: TRBD2
j_gene: TRBJ2-3
CDR3aa: CASSPSQTGGSDTQYF
CDR3nt: TGTGCCAGCTCACCCTCTCAAACCGGGGGGTCAGATACGCAGTATTTT

abundance: few
v_gene: TRBV9
d_gene: -
j_gene: TRBJ2-1
CDR3aa: CASSASSSAYNEQFF
CDR3nt: TGTGCCAGCAGCGCCTCGTCGAGTGCCTACAATGAGCAGTTCTTC

abundance: -
v_gene: TRBV7-2
d_gene: -
j_gene: TRBJ2-7
CDR3aa: CASSREPGHPYEQYF
CDR3nt: TGTGCCAGCAGTCGAGAGCCGGGACACCCATACGAGCAGTACTTC

abundance: -
v_gene: TRBV5-4
d_gene: TRBD1
j_gene: TRBJ2-7
CDR3aa: CASRGGQGNEQYF
CDR3nt: TGTGCCAGCCGAGGGGGACAGGGCAACGAGCAGTACTTC

abundance: -
v_gene: TRBV18
d_gene: -
j_gene: TRBJ2-6
CDR3aa: CASSPNYRGSGANVLTF
CDR3nt: TGTGCCAGCTCACCAAACTATAGGGGCTCTGGGGCCAACGTCCTGACTTTC

abundance: -
v_gene: TRBV29-1
d_gene: -
j_gene: TRBJ1-1
CDR3aa: CSVAGHPNTEAFF
CDR3nt: TGCAGCGTTGCTGGGCACCCGAACACTGAAGCTTTCTTT

abundance: -
v_gene: TRBV19
d_gene: -
j_gene: TRBJ2-1
CDR3aa: CASSIDTFLEQFF
CDR3nt: TGTGCCAGTAGTATAGATACTTTCCTTGAGCAGTTCTTC

abundance: -
v_gene: TRBV5-1
d_gene: TRBD1
j_gene: TRBJ2-5
CDR3aa: CASSLTGGRETQYF
CDR3nt: TGCGCCAGCAGCCTTACAGGGGGGAGAGAGACCCAGTACTTC

abundance: -
v_gene: TRBV19
d_gene: -
j_gene: TRBJ1-6
CDR3aa: CASSIAASSYNSPLHF
CDR3nt: TGTGCCAGTAGTATTGCTGCGAGCTCCTATAATTCACCCCTCCACTTT

abundance: -
v_gene: TRBV19
d_gene: TRBD2
j_gene: TRBJ2-5
CDR3aa: CASTGTSGYQETQYF
CDR3nt: TGTGCCAGTACGGGGACTAGCGGGTACCAAGAGACCCAGTACTTC

abundance: -
v_gene: TRBV15
d_gene: -
j_gene: TRBJ2-5
CDR3aa: CATSRSLDSFLTQYF
CDR3nt: TGTGCCACCAGCAGATCCTTGGACAGCTTCTTGACCCAGTACTTC

abundance: -
v_gene: TRBV9
d_gene: -
j_gene: TRBJ2-2
CDR3aa: CASSAQGVGGDFTGELFF
CDR3nt: TGTGCCAGCAGCGCCCAAGGGGTCGGCGGGGATTTCACCGGGGAGCTGTTTTTT

abundance: -
v_gene: TRBV18
d_gene: -
j_gene: TRBJ1-2
CDR3aa: CASSPRELYGYTF
CDR3nt: TGTGCCAGCTCTCCCCGGGAGCTCTATGGCTACACCTTC

abundance: -
v_gene: TRBV5-1
d_gene: -
j_gene: TRBJ1-2
CDR3aa: CASSPEGGSGYTF
CDR3nt: TGCGCCAGCAGCCCTGAGGGGGGGAGTGGCTACACCTTC

abundance: few
v_gene: TRBV7-3
d_gene: -
j_gene: TRBJ1-2
CDR3aa: CASSLQGSNYGYTF
CDR3nt: TGTGCCAGCAGCTTACAGGGAAGCAACTATGGCTACACCTTC

abundance: -
v_gene: TRBV3-1/TRBV3-2
d_gene: -
j_gene: TRBJ2-5
CDR3aa: CASSPPGAFRETQYF
CDR3nt: TGTGCCAGCAGCCCTCCTGGGGCGTTTAGGGAGACCCAGTACTTC

abundance: -
v_gene: TRBV5-1
d_gene: -
j_gene: TRBJ2-1
CDR3aa: CASTEQGSYNEQFF
CDR3nt: TGCGCCAGCACTGAACAGGGTTCCTACAATGAGCAGTTCTTC

abundance: -
v_gene: TRBV6-6
d_gene: -
j_gene: TRBJ1-2
CDR3aa: CASQQQKNYGYTF
CDR3nt: TGTGCCAGCCAGCAACAGAAAAACTATGGCTACACCTTC

abundance: -
v_gene: TRBV21-1
d_gene: -
j_gene: TRBJ2-1
CDR3aa: CASSKGERGLAEAYNEQFF
CDR3nt: TGTGCCAGCAGCAAAGGAGAGCGGGGACTAGCGGAAGCCTACAATGAGCAGTTCTTC

abundance: -
v_gene: TRBV2
d_gene: TRBD1
j_gene: TRBJ1-5
CDR3aa: CASRVDRGDGQPQHF
CDR3nt: TGTGCCAGCAGAGTTGACAGGGGGGATGGTCAGCCCCAGCATTTT

abundance: -
v_gene: TRBV3-1/TRBV3-2
d_gene: TRBD2
j_gene: TRBJ2-3
CDR3aa: CASSQDGRLAGASSTDTQYF
CDR3nt: TGTGCCAGCAGCCAAGATGGGCGGCTAGCGGGGGCCTCTAGCACAGATACGCAGTATTTT

abundance: -
v_gene: TRBV14
d_gene: -
j_gene: TRBJ2-7
CDR3aa: CASSQGPLTGSSYEQYF
CDR3nt: TGTGCCAGCAGCCAAGGCCCCTTGACAGGCAGCTCCTACGAGCAGTACTTC

abundance: -
v_gene: TRBV10-3
d_gene: TRBD1
j_gene: TRBJ1-2
CDR3aa: CAITGQGSYGYTF
CDR3nt: TGTGCCATTACGGGACAGGGAAGCTATGGCTACACCTTC

abundance: -
v_gene: TRBV3-1/TRBV3-2
d_gene: -
j_gene: TRBJ2-1
CDR3aa: CASSQGLGYNEQFF
CDR3nt: TGTGCCAGCAGCCAAGGGCTTGGCTACAATGAGCAGTTCTTC

abundance: -
v_gene: TRBV21-1
d_gene: -
j_gene: TRBJ2-1
CDR3aa: CASSTSNEQFF
CDR3nt: TGTGCCAGCAGCACGTCGAATGAGCAGTTCTTC